Presented here are 4 T cell receptor beta chains from one specimen sequenced in a study of cytomegalovirus exposure and HLA in healthy donors. The PCR used 60 Vbeta and 13 Jbeta primers. Profiled with immunoSEQ multiplex PCR; TCRdb holds only in-frame clones, not every one. The sample records under 200,000 clones, roughly four fifths being singletons. The source material was PBMCs. These receptors were taken from a man aged 25 to 40 in good health and CMV-seronegative.

The rearrangement joins TRBV5-1 to TRBJ1-5, with 8 bases that match TRBD1. The V gene end was trimmed by 2 bases and the J gene end by 4 bases; junction bases not matched to a gene: 5. The CDR3 loop spans 15 amino acids. Germline values: CDR1 SGHRS, CDR2 YFSETQ. CDR3 amino acids: CASSFDGQGNQPQHF. CDR3 DNA: TGCGCCAGCAGCTTTGACGGACAGGGTAATCAGCCCCAGCATTTT.

V and J are TRBV5-1 and TRBJ2-7; 7 bases align to TRBD2. The CDR3 has 15 amino acids. Losses at the gene ends were 6 bases for V and 1 base for J; bases not matched to a gene: 10. The germline V gene has CDR1 SGHRS and CDR2 YFSETQ. The CDR3 is CASKIGLADSYEQYF. The DNA of the CDR3 is TGCGCCAGCAAGATAGGGCTAGCGGATTCCTACGAGCAGTACTTC.

The chain employs TRBV6-4 and TRBJ2-3; TRBD2 might be the D (5 bases). Germline lookup yields CDR1 MRHNA and CDR2 SNTAGT. Trimming took off 11 bases at V and 1 base at J, with 10 bases between the two ends. The CDR3 sequence is 12 residues long. CDR3 bases: TGTGCCTCCGGGGATCGCACAGATACGCAGTATTTT. Translation gives CASGDRTDTQYF.

This clone appeared once. The V call is TRBV5-1, the J call TRBJ2-5, with D possibly being TRBD1 (8 bases). Matching the DNA end better, TRBJ2-7 makes the J call doubtful. The CDR3 is 15 residues long. Germline loops: CDR1 SGHRS, CDR2 YFSETQ. CDR3: CASSSTGGGSYEQYF. CDR3 bases: TGCGCCAGCAGTTCAACAGGGGGGGGTTCCTACGAGCAGTACTTC.